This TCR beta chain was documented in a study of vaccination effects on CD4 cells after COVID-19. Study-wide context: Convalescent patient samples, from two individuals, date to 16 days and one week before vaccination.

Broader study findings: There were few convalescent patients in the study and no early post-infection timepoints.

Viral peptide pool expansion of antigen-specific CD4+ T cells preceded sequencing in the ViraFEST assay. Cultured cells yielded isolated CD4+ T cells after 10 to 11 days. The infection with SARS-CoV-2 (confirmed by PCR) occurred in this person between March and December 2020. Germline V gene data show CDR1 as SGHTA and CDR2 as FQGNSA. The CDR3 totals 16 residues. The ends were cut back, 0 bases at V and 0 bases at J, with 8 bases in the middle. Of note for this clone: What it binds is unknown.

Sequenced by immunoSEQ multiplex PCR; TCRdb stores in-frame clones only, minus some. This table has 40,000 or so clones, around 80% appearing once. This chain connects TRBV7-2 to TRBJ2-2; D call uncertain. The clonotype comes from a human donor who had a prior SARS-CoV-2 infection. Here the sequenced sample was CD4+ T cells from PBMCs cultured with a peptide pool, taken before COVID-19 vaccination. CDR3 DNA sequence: TGTGCCAGCAGCTTAGCGGCACGGACGAACACCGGGGAGCTGTTTTTT. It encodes CASSLAARTNTGELFF.